This entry lists 14 T cell receptor beta chains sequenced from one sample in a study of T cell responses to AZD1222 COVID-19 vaccine (dated by TCRdb to the early 2020s). Taken with the paper, the label for time point translates to: baseline before first vaccination. Receptor libraries were prepared by the immunoSEQ multiplex PCR assay. Held by TCRdb, this immuneACCESS table contains in-frame sequences only and omits some clones. Under half of the omission traces to an unresolved V gene where checked; the cause of the rest is unknown. The sample has around 96,000 clones on record, more than 70% of them singletons. About 2.5% of the sample comes from the top ten. Sequenced here: peripheral blood, sampled on day 0 of AZD1222 vaccination. The receptors shown here come from an adult in good health.

V and J are TRBV6-5 and TRBJ1-5; a weak D match, TRBD1 (6 bases). The V gene lost 0 bases and the J gene lost 9 bases, with 15 bases spanning the gap. Germline CDR1 and CDR2: MNHEY and SVGAGI. The CDR3 is 15 amino acids. CDR3 nucleotide sequence: TGTGCCAGCAGTTACTCGACGGCAGGGGAATGGCCCCAGCATTTT. It translates to CASSYSTAGEWPQHF.

The rearrangement uses TRBV5-1 and TRBJ2-5; possible D gene TRBD1, 6 bases. The CDR3 is made up of 16 amino acids. V lost 0 bases and J 5 bases, leaving 17 bases between the germline ends. Germline CDR1 reads SGHRS; CDR2 reads YFSETQ. CDR3 nucleotides: TGCGCCAGCAGCTTGGTGGGTCAGTCGAGGGGGGAGACCCAGTACTTC. It codes for CASSLVGQSRGETQYF.

This chain joins TRBV10-1 and TRBJ2-3; 11 nucleotides line up with TRBD2. After removal of 0 bases from V and 2 bases from J, the junction contained 4 bases not matched to a gene. This CDR3 has 17 amino acids. Germline CDR1 WNHNN, CDR2 SYGVQD (reference sequence). This CDR3 reads CASSESLSGGATDTQYF. The CDR3 DNA follows: TGCGCCAGCAGTGAGTCCCTTAGCGGGGGGGCCACAGATACGCAGTATTTT.

This clone was seen only once. This chain links TRBV18 with TRBJ2-7, with 11 positions matching TRBD2. The CDR3 length is 18 residues. The J segment lost 0 bases and the V segment lost 0 bases, leaving 7 bases of the junction unmatched. Germline V CDR1 and CDR2: KGHSH, LQKENI. CDR3 amino acids: CASSPPTSGAYSSYEQYF. CDR3 in DNA: TGTGCCAGCTCACCACCGACTAGCGGGGCCTACAGCTCCTACGAGCAGTACTTC.

The gene calls are TRBV9 and TRBJ2-7; no firm D call. Per germline, CDR1 SGDLS and CDR2 YYNGEE. Trimming stripped 0 bases from V and 0 bases from J, with 7 bases between. The CDR3 loop spans 14 amino acids. CDR3 sequence (DNA): TGTGCCAGCAGCGTAGGGGCAACCTCCTACGAGCAGTACTTC. Protein: CASSVGATSYEQYF.

This clone was detected once. The chain couples TRBV6-5 to TRBJ1-5; the D gene is possibly TRBD1 (5 bases). Per germline, CDR1 MNHEY and CDR2 SVGAGI. V gave up 6 bases and J gave up 2 bases, with 14 bases separating them. CDR3 length: 15 amino acids. The chain's CDR3 is CASSTSRGGNQPQHF. The CDR3 DNA reads as TGTGCCAGCAGCACGTCCCGAGGGGGCAATCAGCCCCAGCATTTT.

V usage is TRBV2 and J usage is TRBJ1-2; 9 nucleotides match TRBD1. Looked up from germline, CDR1 is SNHLY and CDR2 is FYNNEI. Trimming removed 7 bases from V and 8 bases from J; junction bases left unmatched: 11. The CDR3 covers 14 residues. The CDR3 is CASTPPGTGKGYTF. DNA for the CDR3: TGTGCCAGCACCCCCCCCGGGACAGGGAAAGGCTACACCTTC.

The gene calls are TRBV2 and TRBJ1-4; D possibly corresponds to TRBD1 (5 bases). Trimming stripped 3 bases from V and 0 bases from J, with 8 bases between. CDR1 is SNHLY, CDR2 FYNNEI, per germline. This CDR3 has 15 residues. CDR3 residues: CASSESGTTNEKLFF. The CDR3 DNA follows: TGTGCCAGCAGTGAGTCAGGGACAACTAATGAAAAACTGTTTTTT.

The chain uses TRBV11-2 and TRBJ2-7; weak D call: TRBD1 (6 bases). This CDR3 contains 16 residues. V lost 5 bases and J lost 3, with 20 bases in between. Germline V gene sequence: CDR1 SGHAT, CDR2 FQNNGV. The DNA for the CDR3 is TGTGCCAGCAGCCCCCCCCCACAGGGCCTTAACTACGAGCAGTACTTC. As protein: CASSPPPQGLNYEQYF.

The rearrangement links TRBV24-1 to TRBJ2-3; 7 positions match TRBD1. V was pared by 6 bases and J by 8 bases, with 10 bases of the junction left unmatched. The CDR3 runs to 14 residues. The germline CDR1 and CDR2 sequences are KGHDR and SFDVKD. CDR3: CATSSAGGRVTQYF. CDR3 sequence (DNA): TGTGCCACCAGTTCGGCAGGGGGTCGGGTTACGCAGTATTTT.

CDR3: CASRDFSNTGELFF. The CDR3 DNA sequence: TGTGCCAGCAGGGATTTCTCGAACACCGGGGAGCTGTTTTTT. The V gene is TRBV7-2, the J gene TRBJ2-2; no reliable D call. From germline, CDR1 is SGHTA and CDR2 FQGNSA. Trimming took 6 bases from V and 0 from J, leaving 8 bases between them. The CDR3 contains 14 residues.

This clone was recorded a few times. The chain carries TRBV19 and TRBJ1-5, with 7 bases that match TRBD1. Trimming at V came to 6 bases and at J to 6 bases, leaving 8 bases not matched to a gene. CDR1 is LNHDA, CDR2 SQIVND, per germline (reference sequence). CDR3 size: 14 residues. CDR3 sequence reads: CASRPITGVQPQHF. In DNA form, the CDR3 reads TGTGCCAGTAGGCCTATTACAGGGGTTCAGCCCCAGCATTTT.

The rearrangement uses TRBV6-6 and TRBJ2-1; D possibly corresponds to TRBD2 (5 bases). Germline V gene sequence: CDR1 MNHNY, CDR2 SVGAGI (reference sequence). V shed 6 bases and J shed 6 bases, with 12 bases lying between them. This CDR3 region has 13 residues. In nucleotides, the CDR3 is TGTGCCAGCAGCCTTCTGGGGAGCAATGAGCAGTTCTTC. Translated, it gives CASSLLGSNEQFF.

This clone was counted once. J is TRBJ2-7 and V is TRBV11-2; D remains unclear. The CDR3 extends over 12 amino acids. Trimming pared 5 bases from V and 6 bases from J, leaving 11 bases between. Looked up from germline, CDR1 is SGHAT and CDR2 is FQNNGV. Here the CDR3 reads CASSPAVGEQYF. CDR3 sequence (DNA): TGTGCCAGCAGCCCAGCAGTAGGCGAGCAGTACTTC.